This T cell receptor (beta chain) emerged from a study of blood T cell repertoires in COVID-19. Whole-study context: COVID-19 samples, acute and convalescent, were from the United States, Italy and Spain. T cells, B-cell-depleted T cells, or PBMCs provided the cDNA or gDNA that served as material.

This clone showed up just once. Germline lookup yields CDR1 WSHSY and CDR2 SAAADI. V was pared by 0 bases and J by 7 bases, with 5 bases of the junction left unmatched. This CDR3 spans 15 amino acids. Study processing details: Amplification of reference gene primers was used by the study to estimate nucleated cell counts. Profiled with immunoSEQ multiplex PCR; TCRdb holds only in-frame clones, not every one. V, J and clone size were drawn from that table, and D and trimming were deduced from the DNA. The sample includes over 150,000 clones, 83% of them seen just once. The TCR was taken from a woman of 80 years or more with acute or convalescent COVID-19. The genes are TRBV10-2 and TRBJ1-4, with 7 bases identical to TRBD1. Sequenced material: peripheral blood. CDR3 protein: CASSESGGTAEKLFF. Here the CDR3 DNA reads TGCGCCAGCAGTGAGTCAGGGGGCACGGCTGAAAAACTGTTTTTT.